This T cell receptor beta chain was obtained from a study of identical twins. The CDR3 is 13 residues long. V lost 2 bases, J lost 8 bases, and 9 bases lay in between. The germline V gene has CDR1 KGHDR and CDR2 SFDVKD. TCRdb passed the 5' RACE reads through MiXCR, listing each CDR3 protein once. The table lists some 790,000 distinct CDR3 sequences, 15% to 20% of them singletons. The same data also contributed to another study, on T cells expressing NK-cell markers. From that study: The authors derived TCR beta repertoires from sorted CD3+CD56+NKG2C+, CD3+CD56+NKG2C- and CD3+CD56-NKG2C+ T cells.

Material for sequencing was PBMCs. The chain joins TRBV24-1 to TRBJ2-1; D uncertain. This receptor was taken from a woman aged 18-29 years in good health. This chain's CDR3 is CATSDSTGYEQFF. CDR3 DNA: TGTGCCACCAGTGATTCGACCGGGTATGAGCAGTTCTTC.